This paragraph covers one TCR beta chain sequence. The junction and the germline gene differ at one end; a read error may be behind it. Measured with immunoSEQ multiplex PCR; TCRdb has only the in-frame clones, and not every one. This sample has about 430,000 clones, with roughly nine tenths found just once. This sample was taken from a study of blood T cell repertoires in COVID-19. About the research overall: Researchers got acute and convalescent COVID-19 samples from the United States, Italy and Spain.

Across over 20 US areas, participants ranged in age from 18 to 89 years. Clinical history as reported by participants underpinned cohort assignment. For recovered donors of Cohort 3, there were two negative PCRs, clearance, or symptom resolution. The CDR3 has 12 amino acids. This clonotype was obtained from a man aged 25-45 years who had recovered from COVID-19. This sequence joins TRBV12-3 or TRBV12-4 and TRBJ1-2, with 7 bases fitting TRBD1. The sample consisted of PBMCs or T cells enriched from blood (not recorded which). This chain's CDR3 is CASNLNPDRFYF. DNA for the CDR3: TGTGCCAGCAATTTAAACCCGGACAGGTTTTACTTC.